A single sample gave rise to the 29 T cell receptor beta chains below, sequenced in a study of blood T cell repertoires in COVID-19. The assay was immunoSEQ multiplex PCR, and TCRdb's table has in-frame clones only and misses some. The sample lists about 140,000 clones; about four fifths were seen once. The sequenced sample was peripheral blood. These TCRs come from a man older than 75 with acute or convalescent COVID-19.

The rearrangement links TRBV5-4 to TRBJ2-4, with 10 bases that match TRBD1. CDR1 is SGHNT and CDR2 is YYREEE in the germline V gene (reference sequence). The CDR3 sequence is 14 residues long. Germline trimming cut 4 bases from V and 6 bases from J; bases unmatched to any gene: 4. CDR3 amino acids: CASSRQGARNIQYF. CDR3 nucleotides: TGTGCCAGCAGCCGACAGGGGGCAAGAAACATTCAGTACTTC.

This clone was recorded a few times. The CDR3 sequence: CASSYEGLGLAKNIQYF. For the CDR3, the DNA is TGTGCCAGCAGTTACGAGGGACTGGGACTAGCCAAAAACATTCAGTACTTC. The chain has TRBV6-2 or TRBV6-3 and TRBJ2-4, with D possibly TRBD2 on 6 matching bases. This CDR3 has 17 residues. Germline loops: CDR1 MNHEY, CDR2 SVGEGT. Trimming stripped 2 bases from V and 0 bases from J, with 14 bases between.

The chain is built from TRBV6-6 and TRBJ1-2; maybe TRBD1 (5 bases). Deletions cut 7 bases from V and 10 bases from J, with 19 bases between. Looked up from germline, CDR1 is MNHNY and CDR2 is SVGAGI (reference sequence). The CDR3 covers 13 residues. The DNA for the CDR3 is TGTGCCAGCACTCTTGGGGGGTGGAAACCCTACACCTTC. This encodes CASTLGGWKPYTF.

CDR3 sequence reads: CASSKDYFYTGELFF. The CDR3 DNA follows: TGCGCCAGCAGCAAGGACTACTTCTACACCGGGGAGCTGTTTTTT. The rearrangement uses TRBV5-1 and TRBJ2-2, with D tentatively TRBD2 (6 bases). CDR1 is SGHRS and CDR2 is YFSETQ in the germline V gene. The CDR3 spans 15 residues. Trimming pared 4 bases from V and 3 bases from J, leaving 13 bases between.

The table lists this clone with a count of one. The J gene is TRBJ2-2, the V gene TRBV29-1; the match to TRBD2 covers 8 bases. Germline V gene lookup returns CDR1 SQVTM and CDR2 ANQGSEA. CDR3 length equals 14 residues. Trimming removed 4 bases from V and 0 bases from J; junction bases left unmatched: 1. The CDR3 is CSVGRGANTGELFF. In nucleotides, the CDR3 is TGCAGCGTTGGGCGGGGGGCGAACACCGGGGAGCTGTTTTTT.

J is TRBJ2-1 and V is TRBV5-1, with TRBD1 matching over 12 bases. The germline V gene encodes CDR1 SGHRS and CDR2 YFSETQ. Unmatched junction bases numbered 8, after V lost 3 bases and J lost 7 bases. The CDR3 is 16 amino acids. CDR3 sequence: CASSSKPGQGANEQFF. The CDR3 coding sequence is TGCGCCAGCAGCTCCAAGCCGGGACAGGGGGCGAATGAGCAGTTCTTC. The full variable domain, its missing parts supplied by reference TRBV5-1 and TRBJ2-1, is KAGVTQTPRYLIKTRGQQVTLSCSPISGHRSVSWYQQTPGQGLQFLFEYFSETQRNKGNFPGRFSGRQFSNSRSEMNVSTLELGDSALYLCASSSKPGQGANEQFFGPGTRLTVL.

Only a few counts were recorded for this clone. The DNA of the CDR3 is TGTGCCAGCAGCTCAGGGTACAATGAGCAGTTCTTC. It codes for CASSSGYNEQFF. This chain links TRBV7-3 with TRBJ2-1, with D tentatively TRBD1 (5 bases). This CDR3 has 12 residues. The germline V gene encodes CDR1 SGHTA and CDR2 FQGTGA. Trimming cost V 4 bases and J 4 bases, with 5 bases left between them.

The chain carries TRBV5-5 and TRBJ1-4; D possibly corresponds to TRBD1 (5 bases). The CDR3 covers 14 residues. V dropped 0 bases and J dropped 8 bases, with 11 bases sitting between them. Per germline, CDR1 SGHKS and CDR2 YYEKEE (reference sequence). CDR3 nucleotide sequence: TGTGCCAGCAGCTTGGGGGAGGCAGGGGAAAAACTGTTTTTT. Translating gives CASSLGEAGEKLFF.

V and J are TRBV5-5 and TRBJ2-5; D is unclear. This CDR3 is 13 amino acids long. Germline V gene sequence: CDR1 SGHKS, CDR2 YYEKEE (reference sequence). Trimming shortened V by 2 bases and J by 1 base, and 6 bases separated the two germline ends. The CDR3 protein is CASSFYGQETQYF. CDR3 nucleotide sequence: TGTGCCAGCAGCTTTTACGGCCAAGAGACCCAGTACTTC. Drawing the rest from reference TRBV5-5 and TRBJ2-5, the complete variable domain is DAGVTQSPTHLIKTRGQQVTLRCSPISGHKSVSWYQQVLGQGPQFIFQYYEKEERGRGNFPDRFSARQFPNYSSELNVNALLLGDSALYLCASSFYGQETQYFGPGTRLLVL.

This chain uses TRBV5-6 with TRBJ2-6, with 7 bases fitting TRBD1. V gave up 2 bases and J gave up 0 bases; unmatched junction bases: 11. The CDR3 is 19 residues long. Germline V gene lookup returns CDR1 SGHDT and CDR2 YYEEEE. CDR3 nucleotide sequence: TGTGCCAGCAGCTTTTACGGACAGGACGGTTTCTCTGGGGCCAACGTCCTGACTTTC. It specifies CASSFYGQDGFSGANVLTF.

V usage is TRBV6-5 and J usage is TRBJ1-2; tentative D call: TRBD1 (6 bases). Trimming stripped 7 bases from V and 5 bases from J, with 14 bases between. Germline values: CDR1 MNHEY, CDR2 SVGAGI. The CDR3 runs 13 residues. CDR3 coding DNA: TGTGCCAGCATGGGGGGGGCTGTGTATGGCTACACCTTC. Its protein product is CASMGGAVYGYTF.

The genes are TRBV6-5 and TRBJ2-5; D perhaps matches TRBD1 (7 bases). Germline V gene lookup returns CDR1 MNHEY and CDR2 SVGAGI. The CDR3 runs to 14 residues. Trimming removed 5 bases from V and 2 bases from J, with 12 bases in between. The DNA for the CDR3 is TGTGCCAGCAGTCGGGGGACAGAGCAAGAGACCCAGTACTTC. It specifies CASSRGTEQETQYF.

About this clone: Other DNA sequences in the same sample also yield this CDR3. The gene calls are TRBV18 and TRBJ1-3, with D hard to call. V lost 0 bases and J 0 bases, leaving 6 bases between the germline ends. The CDR3 covers 15 residues. Germline assignment: CDR1 KGHSH and CDR2 LQKENI. The CDR3 region is CASSPPVSSGNTIYF. The CDR3 bases are TGTGCCAGCTCACCACCGGTGAGCTCTGGAAACACCATATATTTT.

The gene calls are TRBV15 and TRBJ2-7; D remains ambiguous. V dropped 0 bases and J dropped 5 bases, with 5 bases sitting between them. CDR3 length: 12 residues. CDR1 and CDR2 from the germline V gene are LNHNV and YYDKDF (reference sequence). This chain's CDR3 is CATSRDIDEQYF. The CDR3 region has the DNA TGTGCCACCAGCAGAGATATCGACGAGCAGTACTTC.

The rearrangement joins TRBV3-1 (or the pseudogene TRBV3-2) to TRBJ2-6; 7 positions agree with TRBD1. In germline, CDR1 is LGHDT, CDR2 YNNKEL (reference sequence). After removal of 1 base from V and 0 bases from J, the junction contained 6 bases not matched to a gene. The length of the CDR3 is 18 residues. The CDR3: CASSQVSNRGSGANVLTF. DNA of the CDR3: TGTGCCAGCAGCCAAGTCTCGAACAGGGGCTCTGGGGCCAACGTCCTGACTTTC.

V gene TRBV24-1 combines with J gene TRBJ2-1, with 7 bases matching TRBD2. Germline V gene data show CDR1 as KGHDR and CDR2 as SFDVKD. This CDR3 contains 14 residues. The ends lost 9 bases at V and 9 bases at J; junction bases unmatched: 13. CDR3 protein: CATGRTGGLGEQFF. The CDR3 DNA reads TGTGCCACCGGTCGGACGGGGGGTTTGGGTGAGCAGTTCTTC.

V gene TRBV19 combines with J gene TRBJ2-5; TRBD1 is a possible D gene (6 bases). V was trimmed by 5 bases and J by 4 bases, leaving 14 bases between them. Germline CDR1 reads LNHDA; CDR2 reads SQIVND (reference sequence). CDR3 size: 14 residues. The CDR3 is CASSVSPDRETQYF. The CDR3 region has the DNA TGTGCCAGTAGTGTTTCCCCGGACAGAGAGACCCAGTACTTC. The full variable domain, completed using reference TRBV19 and TRBJ2-5, is DGGITQSPKYLFRKEGQNVTLSCEQNLNHDAMYWYRQDPGQGLRLIYYSQIVNDFQKGDIAEGYSVSREKKESFPLTVTSAQKNPTAFYLCASSVSPDRETQYFGPGTRLLVL.

V usage is TRBV5-1 and J usage is TRBJ2-5; TRBD1 agrees at 10 bases. CDR1 and CDR2 (germline): SGHRS, YFSETQ. The CDR3 consists of 16 residues. V trimming: 0 bases; J trimming: 5 bases; junction bases outside the gene matches: 7. The CDR3 coding sequence is TGCGCCAGCAGCTTGGCCCCGACAGGGGGCGGGGAGACCCAGTACTTC. Residues: CASSLAPTGGGETQYF. Supplemented by reference TRBV5-1 and TRBJ2-5, the full variable domain reads KAGVTQTPRYLIKTRGQQVTLSCSPISGHRSVSWYQQTPGQGLQFLFEYFSETQRNKGNFPGRFSGRQFSNSRSEMNVSTLELGDSALYLCASSLAPTGGGETQYFGPGTRLLVL.

This chain links TRBV21-1 with TRBJ1-1. TRBV21-1 is a listed pseudogene. The CDR3 is 12 amino acids. The CDR3 DNA reads as TGTGCCAGGCCGGGGGGCAGCACTGAAGCTTTCTTT. This sequence encodes CARPGGSTEAFF.

This chain links TRBV10-3 with TRBJ2-2; TRBD1 might be the D (6 bases). V shed 4 bases and J shed 1 base, with 10 bases lying between them. Looked up from germline, CDR1 is ENHRY and CDR2 is SYGVKD. The CDR3 has 15 amino acids. Written as DNA, the CDR3 is TGTGCCATCAGTGGACAACAGGGGAACACCGGGGAGCTGTTTTTT. Amino acids: CAISGQQGNTGELFF.

The J gene is TRBJ1-3, the V gene TRBV28, with 7 bases fitting TRBD1. The germline V gene has CDR1 MDHEN and CDR2 SYDVKM. V shed 6 bases and J 3 bases; nucleotides not matched to a gene: 11. The CDR3 sequence is 16 residues long. CDR3: CASSPPTGVGGNTIYF. The CDR3 DNA follows: TGTGCCAGCAGCCCACCCACAGGGGTAGGTGGAAACACCATATATTTT. Combining the CDR3 with reference TRBV28 and TRBJ1-3 gives the whole variable domain DVKVTQSSRYLVKRTGEKVFLECVQDMDHENMFWYRQDPGLGLRLIYFSYDVKMKEKGDIPEGYSVSREKKERFSLILESASTNQTSMYLCASSPPTGVGGNTIYFGEGSWLTVV.

The genes are TRBV6-2 or TRBV6-3 and TRBJ2-2, with 13 bases identical to TRBD2. The CDR3 has 19 amino acids. Per the germline V gene, CDR1 is MNHEY and CDR2 is SVGEGT. With V trimmed by 2 bases and J by 6 bases, 12 bases remained unmatched. The CDR3 nucleotides are TGTGCCAGCAGTTACCGACTCCCCACTAGCGGGGGGGCCCCCGGGGAGCTGTTTTTT. Amino acid sequence: CASSYRLPTSGGAPGELFF.

This clone was seen a handful of times. This sequence joins TRBV6-2 or TRBV6-3 and TRBJ1-6; the match to TRBD1 covers 7 bases. Germline loops: CDR1 MNHEY, CDR2 SVGEGT. This CDR3 spans 15 amino acids. V gave up 5 bases and J gave up 16 bases; unmatched junction bases: 17. CDR3 sequence: CASSTGRTGLLVLHF. The CDR3 nucleotides read TGTGCCAGCAGTACAGGAAGGACAGGCCTGTTGGTTCTCCACTTT.

The chain joins TRBV28 to TRBJ2-7; 8 positions agree with TRBD2. The CDR3 loop spans 16 amino acids. The germline V gene has CDR1 MDHEN and CDR2 SYDVKM. Trimming at V came to 6 bases and at J to 1 base, leaving 11 bases not matched to a gene. The CDR3 bases are TGTGCCAGCAGCCCACAAAGCGGGGGTCGGTCCTACGAGCAGTACTTC. This encodes CASSPQSGGRSYEQYF.

V is TRBV5-6 and J is TRBJ2-2, with TRBD1 identical over 10 bases. The ends lost 6 bases at V and 2 bases at J; junction bases unmatched: 10. This CDR3 is built from 17 residues. CDR1 SGHDT and CDR2 YYEEEE come from the germline V gene. The CDR3 nucleotides are TGTGCCAGCACCGAATACGACAGGGGGCGCAACACCGGGGAGCTGTTTTTT. Translated, it gives CASTEYDRGRNTGELFF.

The chain combines TRBV5-1 with TRBJ1-1, with TRBD1 identical over 8 bases. The junction had 3 bases not matched to a gene; V was cut back by 2 bases and J by 3 bases. The CDR3 length is 14 residues. Germline V gene sequence: CDR1 SGHRS, CDR2 YFSETQ. CDR3 nucleotide sequence: TGCGCCAGCAGCTTTGACAGGGGTCACACTGAAGCTTTCTTT. Protein sequence: CASSFDRGHTEAFF. The variable domain in full, with the rest retrieved from reference TRBV5-1 and TRBJ1-1, is KAGVTQTPRYLIKTRGQQVTLSCSPISGHRSVSWYQQTPGQGLQFLFEYFSETQRNKGNFPGRFSGRQFSNSRSEMNVSTLELGDSALYLCASSFDRGHTEAFFGQGTRLTVV.

The genes are TRBV4-2 and TRBJ1-6; D uncertain. Germline-derived CDR1 and CDR2 are LGHNA and YNFKEQ. The CDR3 is made up of 16 amino acids. Trimming took off 0 bases at V and 0 bases at J, with 6 bases between the two ends. In DNA form, the CDR3 reads TGTGCCAGCAGCCAAGAACCCAGCTCCTATAATTCACCCCTCCACTTT. Translation: CASSQEPSSYNSPLHF.

This chain joins TRBV10-3 and TRBJ2-7; perhaps TRBD1 as D (8 bases). The CDR3 is 14 residues long. CDR1 is ENHRY, CDR2 SYGVKD, per germline. V dropped 4 bases and J dropped 3 bases, with 13 bases sitting between them. CDR3 DNA: TGTGCCATCAGTGGACAGGGGAGGGACTACGAGCAGTACTTC. This encodes CAISGQGRDYEQYF.

V is TRBV3-1 (or the pseudogene TRBV3-2) and J is TRBJ1-1; D is unclear. The germline V gene encodes CDR1 LGHDT and CDR2 YNNKEL (reference sequence). The CDR3 is 14 residues long. V shed 4 bases and J shed 1 base, with 10 bases lying between them. The CDR3, as DNA: TGTGCCAGCAGCCGAGGGCAGGCGAACACTGAAGCTTTCTTT. This codes for CASSRGQANTEAFF.